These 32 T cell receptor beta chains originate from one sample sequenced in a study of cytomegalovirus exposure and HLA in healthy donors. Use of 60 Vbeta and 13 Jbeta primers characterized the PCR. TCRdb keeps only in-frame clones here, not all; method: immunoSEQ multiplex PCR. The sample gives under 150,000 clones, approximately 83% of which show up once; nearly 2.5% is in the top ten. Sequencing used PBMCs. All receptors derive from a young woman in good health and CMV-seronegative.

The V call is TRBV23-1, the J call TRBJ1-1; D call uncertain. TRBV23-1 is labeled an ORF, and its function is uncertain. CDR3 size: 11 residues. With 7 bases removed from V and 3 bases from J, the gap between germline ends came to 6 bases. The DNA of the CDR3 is TGCGCCAGCATTAAGCACACTGAAGCTTTCTTT. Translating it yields CASIKHTEAFF.

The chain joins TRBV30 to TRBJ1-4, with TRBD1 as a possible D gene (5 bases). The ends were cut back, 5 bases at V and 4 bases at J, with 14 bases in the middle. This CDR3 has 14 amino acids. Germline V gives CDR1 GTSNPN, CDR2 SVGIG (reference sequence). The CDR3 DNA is TGTGCCTGGTCGCGGGGGGGAGATAATGAAAAACTGTTTTTT. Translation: CAWSRGGDNEKLFF.

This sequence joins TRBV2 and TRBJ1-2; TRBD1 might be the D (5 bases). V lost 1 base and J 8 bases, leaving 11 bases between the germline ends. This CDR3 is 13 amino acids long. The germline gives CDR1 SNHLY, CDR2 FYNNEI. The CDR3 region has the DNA TGTGCCAGCAGTGAAGGACGGGGGGAAGGCTACACCTTC. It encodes CASSEGRGEGYTF.

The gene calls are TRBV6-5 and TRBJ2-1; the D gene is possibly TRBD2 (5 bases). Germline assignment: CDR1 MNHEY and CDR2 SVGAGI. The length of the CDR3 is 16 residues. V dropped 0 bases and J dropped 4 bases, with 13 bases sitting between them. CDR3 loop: CASSYSLRGTYNEQFF. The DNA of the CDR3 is TGTGCCAGCAGTTACTCGTTACGGGGAACTTACAATGAGCAGTTCTTC.

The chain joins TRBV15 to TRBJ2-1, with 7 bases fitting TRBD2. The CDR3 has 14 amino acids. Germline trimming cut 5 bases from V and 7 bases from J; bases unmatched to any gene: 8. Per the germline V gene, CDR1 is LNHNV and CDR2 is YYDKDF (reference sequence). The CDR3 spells CATSPSGSSNEQFF. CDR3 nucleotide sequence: TGTGCCACCAGCCCTAGCGGATCTTCAAATGAGCAGTTCTTC.

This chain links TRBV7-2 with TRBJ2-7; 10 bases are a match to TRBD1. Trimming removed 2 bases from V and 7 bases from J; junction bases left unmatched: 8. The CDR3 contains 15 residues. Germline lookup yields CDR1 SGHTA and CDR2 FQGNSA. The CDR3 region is CASSLSGQGFDEQYV. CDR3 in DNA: TGTGCCAGCAGCTTATCGGGACAGGGGTTTGATGAGCAGTACGTC.

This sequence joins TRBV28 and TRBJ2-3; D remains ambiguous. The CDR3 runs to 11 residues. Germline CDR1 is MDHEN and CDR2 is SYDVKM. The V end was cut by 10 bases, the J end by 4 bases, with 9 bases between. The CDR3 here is CATIEADTQYF. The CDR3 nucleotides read TGTGCCACCATAGAGGCAGATACGCAGTATTTT.

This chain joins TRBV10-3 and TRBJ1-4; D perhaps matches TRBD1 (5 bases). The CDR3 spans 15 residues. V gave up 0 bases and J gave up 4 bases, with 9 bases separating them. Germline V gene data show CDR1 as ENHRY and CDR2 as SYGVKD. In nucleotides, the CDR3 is TGTGCCATCAGTGAGTCTACAGGTATTAATGAAAAACTGTTTTTT. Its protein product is CAISESTGINEKLFF.

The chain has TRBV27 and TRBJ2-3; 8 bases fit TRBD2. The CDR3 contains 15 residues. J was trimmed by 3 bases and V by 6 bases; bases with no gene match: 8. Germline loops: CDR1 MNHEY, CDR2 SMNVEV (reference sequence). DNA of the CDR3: TGTGCCAGCAGCGCCTGGACTAGCAGGACAGATACGCAGTATTTT. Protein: CASSAWTSRTDTQYF.

The CDR3 DNA follows: TGTGCCAGCAGCCCGACTAGCTACAATGAGCAGTTCTTC. Its translation: CASSPTSYNEQFF. This chain connects TRBV7-9 to TRBJ2-1; the D gene is possibly TRBD2 (6 bases). Germline V gene lookup returns CDR1 SEHNR and CDR2 FQNEAQ (reference sequence). Trimming shortened V by 5 bases and J by 3 bases, and 8 bases separated the two germline ends. The CDR3 is made up of 13 amino acids.

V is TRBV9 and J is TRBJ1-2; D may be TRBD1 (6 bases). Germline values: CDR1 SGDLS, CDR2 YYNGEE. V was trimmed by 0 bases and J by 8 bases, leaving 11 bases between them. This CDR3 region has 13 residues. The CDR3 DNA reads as TGTGCCAGCAGCGTAGCTAACAGGGTCGGCTACACCTTC. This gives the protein CASSVANRVGYTF.

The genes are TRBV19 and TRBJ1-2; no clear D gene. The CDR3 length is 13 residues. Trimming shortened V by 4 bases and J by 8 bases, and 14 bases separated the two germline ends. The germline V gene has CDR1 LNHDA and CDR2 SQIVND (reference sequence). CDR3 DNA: TGTGCCAGTAGTAACGCCCAGAGGAGGGGCTACACCTTC. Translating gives CASSNAQRRGYTF.

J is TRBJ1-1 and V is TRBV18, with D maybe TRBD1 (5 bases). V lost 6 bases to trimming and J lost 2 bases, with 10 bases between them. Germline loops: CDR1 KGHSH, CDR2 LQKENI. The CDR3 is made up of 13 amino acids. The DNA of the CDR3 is TGTGCCAGCTCTGACGGGGGTAACACTGAAGCTTTCTTT. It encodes CASSDGGNTEAFF.

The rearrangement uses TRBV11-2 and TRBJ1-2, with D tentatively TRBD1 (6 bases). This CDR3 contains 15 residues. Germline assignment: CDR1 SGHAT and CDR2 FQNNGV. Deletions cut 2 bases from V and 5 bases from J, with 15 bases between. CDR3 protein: CASSLLAQGLYGYTF. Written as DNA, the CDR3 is TGTGCCAGCAGCTTATTGGCGCAGGGGTTGTATGGCTACACCTTC. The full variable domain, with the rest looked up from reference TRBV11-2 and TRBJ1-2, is EAGVAQSPRYKIIEKRQSVAFWCNPISGHATLYWYQQILGQGPKLLIQFQNNGVVDDSQLPKDRFSAERLKGVDSTLKIQPAKLEDSAVYLCASSLLAQGLYGYTFGSGTRLTVV.

The CDR3 reads CASSLGLGGSTEAFF. In DNA, the CDR3 is TGTGCCAGCAGCTTAGGCCTGGGGGGTAGTACTGAAGCTTTCTTT. V is TRBV13 and J is TRBJ1-1; possible D gene TRBD1, 5 bases. CDR1 and CDR2 (germline): PRHDT, FYEKMQ (reference sequence). Trimming removed 0 bases at V and 5 bases at J, with 13 bases between. The CDR3 runs to 15 residues.

The CDR3, as DNA: TGTGCCAGCAGCCAAGATTTAAGGGACAGGGGGCGCGGTACCGGGGAGCTGTTTTTT. Its protein product is CASSQDLRDRGRGTGELFF. The rearrangement links TRBV4-2 to TRBJ2-2, with 12 bases fitting TRBD1. In germline, CDR1 is LGHNA, CDR2 YNFKEQ. Trimming removed 0 bases from V and 5 bases from J; junction bases left unmatched: 10. This CDR3 is 19 amino acids long.

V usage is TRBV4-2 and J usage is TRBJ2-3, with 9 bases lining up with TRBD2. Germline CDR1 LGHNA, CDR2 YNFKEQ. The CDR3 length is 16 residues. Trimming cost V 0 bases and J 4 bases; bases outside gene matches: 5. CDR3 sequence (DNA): TGTGCCAGCAGCCAAGAGGAGACTAGCGGAGCAGATACGCAGTATTTT. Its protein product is CASSQEETSGADTQYF.

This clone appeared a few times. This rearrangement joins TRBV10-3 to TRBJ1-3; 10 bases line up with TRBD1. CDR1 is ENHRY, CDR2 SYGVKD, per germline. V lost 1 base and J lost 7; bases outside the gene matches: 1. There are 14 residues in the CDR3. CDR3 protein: CAISEWGQGNTIYF. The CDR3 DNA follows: TGTGCCATCAGTGAGTGGGGACAGGGGAACACCATATATTTT.

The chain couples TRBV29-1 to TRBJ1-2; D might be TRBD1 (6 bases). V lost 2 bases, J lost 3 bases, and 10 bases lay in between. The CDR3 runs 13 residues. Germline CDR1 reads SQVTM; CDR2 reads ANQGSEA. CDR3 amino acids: CSVEQGPDYGYTF. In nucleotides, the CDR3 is TGCAGCGTTGAACAGGGGCCTGACTATGGCTACACCTTC.

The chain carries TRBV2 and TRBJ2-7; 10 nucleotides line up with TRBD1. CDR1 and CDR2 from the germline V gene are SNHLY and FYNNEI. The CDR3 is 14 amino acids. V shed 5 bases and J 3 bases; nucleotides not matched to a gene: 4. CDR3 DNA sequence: TGTGCCAGCAGTTACGGGACAGGGGACTACGAGCAGTACGTC. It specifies CASSYGTGDYEQYV.

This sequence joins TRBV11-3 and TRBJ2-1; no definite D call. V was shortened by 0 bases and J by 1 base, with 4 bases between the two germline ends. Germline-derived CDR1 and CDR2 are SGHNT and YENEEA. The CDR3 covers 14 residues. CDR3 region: CASSLDSSYNEQFF. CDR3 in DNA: TGTGCCAGCAGCTTAGACTCGTCCTACAATGAGCAGTTCTTC.

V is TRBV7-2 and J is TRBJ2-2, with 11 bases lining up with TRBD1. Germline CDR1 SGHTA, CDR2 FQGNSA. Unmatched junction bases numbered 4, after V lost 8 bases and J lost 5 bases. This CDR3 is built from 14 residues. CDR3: CASVGQGETGELFF. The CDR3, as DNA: TGTGCCAGCGTGGGACAGGGGGAGACCGGGGAGCTGTTTTTT. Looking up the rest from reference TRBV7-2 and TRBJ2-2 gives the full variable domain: GAGVSQSPSNKVTEKGKDVELRCDPISGHTALYWYRQSLGQGLEFLIYFQGNSAPDKSGLPSDRFSAERTGGSVSTLTIQRTQQEDSAVYLCASVGQGETGELFFGEGSRLTVL.

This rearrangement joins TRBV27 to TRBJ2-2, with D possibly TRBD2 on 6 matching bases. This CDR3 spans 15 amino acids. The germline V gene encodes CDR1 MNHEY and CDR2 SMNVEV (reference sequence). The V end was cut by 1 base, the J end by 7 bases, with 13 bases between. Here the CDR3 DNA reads TGTGCCAGCAGTTTATGGGCTAGCGCGATCGGGGAGCTGTTTTTT. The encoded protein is CASSLWASAIGELFF.

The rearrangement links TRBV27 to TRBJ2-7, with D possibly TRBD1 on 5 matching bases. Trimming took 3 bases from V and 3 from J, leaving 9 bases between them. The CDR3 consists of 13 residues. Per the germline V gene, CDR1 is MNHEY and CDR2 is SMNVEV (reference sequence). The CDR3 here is CASSLQGSYEQYF. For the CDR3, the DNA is TGTGCCAGCAGTTTGCAGGGTAGCTACGAGCAGTACTTC.

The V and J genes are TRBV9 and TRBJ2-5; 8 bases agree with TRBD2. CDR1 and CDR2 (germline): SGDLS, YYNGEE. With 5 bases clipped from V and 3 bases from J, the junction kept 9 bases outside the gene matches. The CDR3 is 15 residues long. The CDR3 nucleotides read TGTGCCAGCAGTTCCGGGGGGGCCTTTGAAGAGACCCAGTACTTC. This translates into CASSSGGAFEETQYF.

CDR3 DNA: TGTGCCAGCAGTACTGGACTCACCTACGAGCAGTACTTC. This translates into CASSTGLTYEQYF. V is TRBV27 and J is TRBJ2-7; the D gene is possibly TRBD2 (5 bases). CDR1 and CDR2 (germline): MNHEY, SMNVEV (reference sequence). The CDR3 is 13 residues long. V was pared by 5 bases and J by 2 bases, with 10 bases between.

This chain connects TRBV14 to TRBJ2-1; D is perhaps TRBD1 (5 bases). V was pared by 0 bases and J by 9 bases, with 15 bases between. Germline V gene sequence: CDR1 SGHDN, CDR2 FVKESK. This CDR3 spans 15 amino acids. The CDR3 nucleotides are TGTGCCAGCAGCCAAGATTTGGCAGGGTACTCTGAGCAGTTCTTC. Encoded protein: CASSQDLAGYSEQFF.

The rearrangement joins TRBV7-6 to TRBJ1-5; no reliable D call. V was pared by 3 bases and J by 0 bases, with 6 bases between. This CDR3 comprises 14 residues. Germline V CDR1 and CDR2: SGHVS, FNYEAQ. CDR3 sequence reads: CASSLADSNQPQHF. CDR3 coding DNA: TGTGCCAGCAGCTTGGCGGATAGCAATCAGCCCCAGCATTTT.

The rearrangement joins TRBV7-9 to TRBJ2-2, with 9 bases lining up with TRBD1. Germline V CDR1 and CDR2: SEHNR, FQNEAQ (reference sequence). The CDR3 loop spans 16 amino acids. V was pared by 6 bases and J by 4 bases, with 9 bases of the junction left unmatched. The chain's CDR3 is CASRGALGQGTGELFF. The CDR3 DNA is TGTGCCAGCAGGGGGGCTCTGGGACAGGGCACCGGGGAGCTGTTTTTT.

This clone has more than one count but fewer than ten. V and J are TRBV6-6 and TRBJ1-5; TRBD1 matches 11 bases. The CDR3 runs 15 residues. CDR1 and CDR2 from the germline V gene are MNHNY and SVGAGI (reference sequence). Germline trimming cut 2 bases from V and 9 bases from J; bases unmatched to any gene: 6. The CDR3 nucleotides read TGTGCCAGCAGTTACCGGGACAGGGGGGGCGGGCCCCAGCATTTT. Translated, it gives CASSYRDRGGGPQHF.

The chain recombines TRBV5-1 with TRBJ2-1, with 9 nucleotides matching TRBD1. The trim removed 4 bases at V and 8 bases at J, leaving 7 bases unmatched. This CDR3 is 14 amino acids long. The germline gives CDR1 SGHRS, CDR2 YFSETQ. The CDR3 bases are TGCGCCAGCAGCCCGGGGACAGGGCGGGATGAGCAGTTCTTC. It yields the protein CASSPGTGRDEQFF.

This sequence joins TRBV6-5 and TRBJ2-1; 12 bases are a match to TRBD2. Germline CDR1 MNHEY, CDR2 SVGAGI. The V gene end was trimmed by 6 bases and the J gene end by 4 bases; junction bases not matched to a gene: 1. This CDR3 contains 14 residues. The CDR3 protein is CASRGLAGYNEQFF. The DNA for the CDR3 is TGTGCCAGCAGGGGACTAGCGGGTTACAATGAGCAGTTCTTC.